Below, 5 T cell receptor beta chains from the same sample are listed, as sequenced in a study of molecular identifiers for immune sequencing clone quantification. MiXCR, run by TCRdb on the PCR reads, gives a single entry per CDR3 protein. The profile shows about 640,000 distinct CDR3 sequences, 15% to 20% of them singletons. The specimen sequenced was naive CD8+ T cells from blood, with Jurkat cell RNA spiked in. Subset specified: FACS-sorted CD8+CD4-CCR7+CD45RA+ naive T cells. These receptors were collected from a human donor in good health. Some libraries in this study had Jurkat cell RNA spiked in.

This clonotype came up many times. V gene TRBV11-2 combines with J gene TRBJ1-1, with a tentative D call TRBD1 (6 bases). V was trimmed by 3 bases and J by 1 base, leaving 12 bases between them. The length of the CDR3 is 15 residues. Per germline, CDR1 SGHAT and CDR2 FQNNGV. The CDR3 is CASSFIPQGNTEAFF. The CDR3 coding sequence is TGTGCCAGCAGCTTCATCCCACAGGGGAACACTGAAGCTTTCTTT.

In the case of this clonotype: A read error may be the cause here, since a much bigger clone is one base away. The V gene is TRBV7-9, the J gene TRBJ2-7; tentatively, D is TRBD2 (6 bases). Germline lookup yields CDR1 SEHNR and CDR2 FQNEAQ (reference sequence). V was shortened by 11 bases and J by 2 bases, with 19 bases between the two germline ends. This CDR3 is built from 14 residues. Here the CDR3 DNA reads TGTGCCCGCGGGGTATTTGCAGCAACCTACGAGCAGTACTTC. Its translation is CARGVFAATYEQYF.

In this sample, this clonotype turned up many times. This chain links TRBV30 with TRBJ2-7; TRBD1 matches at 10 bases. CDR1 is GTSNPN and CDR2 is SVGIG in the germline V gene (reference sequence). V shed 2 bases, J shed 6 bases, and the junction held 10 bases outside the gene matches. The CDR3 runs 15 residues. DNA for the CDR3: TGTGCCTGGAGTAGTTGGGAGACAGGGGGCTTCGAGCAGTACTTC. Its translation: CAWSSWETGGFEQYF.

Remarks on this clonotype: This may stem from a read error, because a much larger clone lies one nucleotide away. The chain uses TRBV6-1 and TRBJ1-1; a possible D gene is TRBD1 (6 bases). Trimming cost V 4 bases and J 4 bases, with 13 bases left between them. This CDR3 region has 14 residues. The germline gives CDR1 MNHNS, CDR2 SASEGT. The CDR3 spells CASSGGGSRTEAFF. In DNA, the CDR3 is TGTGCCAGCAGTGGAGGGGGATCGCGCACTGAAGCTTTCTTT.

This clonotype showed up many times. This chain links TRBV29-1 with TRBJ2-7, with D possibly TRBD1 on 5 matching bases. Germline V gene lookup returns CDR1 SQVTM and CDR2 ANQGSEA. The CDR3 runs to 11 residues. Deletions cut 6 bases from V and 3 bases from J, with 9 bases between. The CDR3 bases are TGCAGCGTGCGTGACAGCTACGAGCAGTACTTC. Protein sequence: CSVRDSYEQYF.